The sequence of this TCR beta chain was determined in a study of CD4 and CD8 cells across lung adenocarcinoma regions (dated by TCRdb to about 2018). In terms of the full investigation: The study examined intratumor heterogeneity of the T cell receptor repertoire by comparing tumor centers with tumor margins.

Patients with localized lung adenocarcinoma, a subtype of non-small cell lung cancer, were used as donors. Samples were obtained from the centers of localized lung adenocarcinomas. CD4+ T cells from tumor tissue were profiled separately from CD8+ T cells for TCR repertoire analysis. From cysteine to phenylalanine, the CDR3 is 16 amino acids long. The only DNA kept is the CDR3, 48 bases in frame from the first base. CDR1 and CDR2, looked up from the germline V gene, are MNHNS and SASEGT. Comments on this clonotype: It lacks a known antigen. One junction end disagrees with the germline gene, perhaps due to a read error.

The method was PCR. Sequenced using a HiSeq X Ten. The public reads were reanalyzed by TCRdb: fastp trimming at Q25, MiXCR alignment, in-frame beta chains only. Identical CDR3 proteins give one entry, which carries the most common genes and DNA. This sample comprises about 23,000 distinct CDR3 sequences, 45% to 60% of them detected only once. About 21% of the sample is held by the ten biggest clonotypes. Source material: CD4+ T cells from the center of a lung tumor. The cell subset or site label for this specimen denotes: tumor center region. The clonotype originates from a male donor with lung adenocarcinoma. The CD4 and CD8 labels of this study may be unreliable. The chain links TRBV6-1 with TRBJ2-4; the D gene could be TRBD1 or TRBD2, each one agreeing over 6 bases. The DNA sequence is TGTGCCAGCAGCGTCCCGGGGGTGTGGGACAAAAATATTCAGTACTTC. Translated, it reads CASSVPGVWDKNIQYF.